These 21 T cell receptor beta chains share one sample of origin, sequenced in a study of blood T cell repertoires in COVID-19. TCRdb's table, derived via immunoSEQ multiplex PCR, lists solely in-frame clones and lacks some. The data show about 380,000 clones, 88% seen once. Sequencing was carried out using PBMCs or T cells enriched from blood (not recorded which). The receptors were sampled from a woman aged 18-29 years who had recovered from COVID-19.

The chain links TRBV12-3 or TRBV12-4 to TRBJ2-7, with D unclear. V dropped 3 bases and J dropped 4 bases, with 10 bases sitting between them. This CDR3 is 13 amino acids long. The CDR3: CASSLGQIYEQYF. The CDR3 DNA is TGTGCCAGCAGTTTGGGCCAAATTTACGAGCAGTACTTC.

With respect to this clone: The same CDR3 is also encoded by other DNA sequences in this sample. The chain has TRBV9 and TRBJ2-7; D is possibly TRBD1 (5 bases). The germline CDR1 and CDR2 sequences are SGDLS and YYNGEE. This CDR3 spans 14 amino acids. The V end was cut by 0 bases, the J end by 0 bases, with 7 bases between. Here the CDR3 reads CASSVGDSSYEQYF. The CDR3 nucleotides are TGTGCCAGCAGCGTAGGTGACAGCTCCTACGAGCAGTACTTC.

This clone was counted once. The genes are TRBV19 and TRBJ1-2; tentative D call: TRBD1 (5 bases). The CDR3 extends over 13 amino acids. CDR1 is LNHDA, CDR2 SQIVND, per germline (reference sequence). The ends were cut back, 5 bases at V and 8 bases at J, with 15 bases in the middle. CDR3 nucleotides: TGTGCCAGTAGTCCGGACAAGGTTGGAGGCTACACCTTC. This encodes CASSPDKVGGYTF.

The V call is TRBV7-9, the J call TRBJ1-2; TRBD1 matches at 7 bases. Losses at the gene ends were 0 bases for V and 4 bases for J; bases not matched to a gene: 5. This CDR3 is 15 amino acids long. CDR1 and CDR2 (germline): SEHNR, FQNEAQ (reference sequence). CDR3 DNA: TGTGCCAGCAGCTTAGCTGCCGACAGGGTCTATGGCTACACCTTC. This encodes CASSLAADRVYGYTF.

This chain joins TRBV27 and TRBJ1-5; a possible D gene is TRBD1 (6 bases). The CDR3 spans 15 residues. Germline loops: CDR1 MNHEY, CDR2 SMNVEV (reference sequence). V was cut by 8 bases and J by 0 bases, with 14 bases left in between. The CDR3 bases are TGTGCCAGCTCCCCGGGACATTATAGCAATCAGCCCCAGCATTTT. This translates into CASSPGHYSNQPQHF.

This clone was found a few times. The chain is built from TRBV5-1 and TRBJ1-2, with 7 bases lining up with TRBD1. V was pared by 5 bases and J by 8 bases, with 6 bases of the junction left unmatched. Germline CDR1 is SGHRS and CDR2 is YFSETQ. CDR3 length: 12 residues. The CDR3 region has the DNA TGCGCCAGCAGTGGCGGGACAGAAGGCTACACCTTC. Its translation: CASSGGTEGYTF.

This clone has just a few counts. V usage is TRBV6-2 or TRBV6-3 and J usage is TRBJ2-5; 12 bases match TRBD2. The CDR3 runs 16 residues. From germline, CDR1 is MNHEY and CDR2 SVGEGT. The J segment lost 5 bases and the V segment lost 2 bases, leaving 6 bases of the junction unmatched. The CDR3 bases are TGTGCCAGCAGTTACCTAGCGGGGGGGCTGGGGGAGACCCAGTACTTC. Residues: CASSYLAGGLGETQYF.

The chain is built from TRBV7-2 and TRBJ1-4, with D maybe TRBD1 (5 bases). This CDR3 comprises 14 residues. Germline CDR1 is SGHTA and CDR2 is FQGNSA. V dropped 3 bases and J dropped 8 bases, with 13 bases sitting between them. CDR3 DNA: TGTGCCAGCAGCTTTGTGGGGTCAGGGGAAAAACTGTTTTTT. As protein: CASSFVGSGEKLFF. Full variable domain (missing parts from reference TRBV7-2 and TRBJ1-4): GAGVSQSPSNKVTEKGKDVELRCDPISGHTALYWYRQSLGQGLEFLIYFQGNSAPDKSGLPSDRFSAERTGGSVSTLTIQRTQQEDSAVYLCASSFVGSGEKLFFGSGTQLSVL.

The chain is built from TRBV25-1 and TRBJ1-4; D is unclear. V lost 2 bases to trimming and J lost 5 bases, with 12 bases between them. The length of the CDR3 is 15 residues. The germline CDR1 and CDR2 sequences are MGHDK and SYGVNS. The CDR3 protein is CASSETGITNEKLFF. Written as DNA, the CDR3 is TGTGCCAGCAGTGAAACCGGGATTACGAATGAAAAACTGTTTTTT.

This clone has a handful of counts. This chain links TRBV29-1 with TRBJ1-3; TRBD1 is a possible D gene (5 bases). The length of the CDR3 is 15 residues. V lost 6 bases, J lost 4 bases, and 19 bases lay in between. The V gene's germline CDR1 is SQVTM and CDR2 ANQGSEA. The CDR3 coding sequence is TGCAGCGTAGCTATGCGACAGTTTCGGGGAAACACCATATATTTT. Its translation: CSVAMRQFRGNTIYF.

V is TRBV15 and J is TRBJ2-3; a possible D gene is TRBD1 (6 bases). The CDR3 runs to 17 residues. Between the trimmed V and J ends, which lost 1 base and 1 base, there was a span of 15 bases. Germline values: CDR1 LNHNV, CDR2 YYDKDF (reference sequence). CDR3 DNA sequence: TGTGCCACCAGCAGAGGGGGGATTCGACAGGGCACAGATACGCAGTATTTT. It encodes CATSRGGIRQGTDTQYF. Variable domain in full (rest from reference TRBV15 and TRBJ2-3): DAMVIQNPRYQVTQFGKPVTLSCSQTLNHNVMYWYQQKSSQAPKLLFHYYDKDFNNEADTPDNFQSRRPNTSFCFLDIRSPGLGDTAMYLCATSRGGIRQGTDTQYFGPGTRLTVL.

J is TRBJ2-5 and V is TRBV5-1; 8 bases are a match to TRBD1. V was clipped by 0 bases and J by 1 base; unmatched bases: 8. CDR1 and CDR2 from the germline V gene are SGHRS and YFSETQ. The CDR3 length is 17 residues. The CDR3 reads CASSLARTGSLQETQYF. DNA for the CDR3: TGCGCCAGCAGCTTGGCACGGACAGGGAGTCTCCAAGAGACCCAGTACTTC.

This sequence joins TRBV7-3 and TRBJ1-5; 7 bases fit TRBD1. Germline V gene data show CDR1 as SGHTA and CDR2 as FQGTGA. J gave up 8 bases and V 5 bases, and 6 bases lay outside the gene matches. The CDR3 has 13 amino acids. The CDR3 region is CASSATGKEPQHF. The CDR3 DNA follows: TGTGCCAGCAGCGCGACAGGGAAGGAGCCCCAGCATTTT.

This chain connects TRBV6-2 or TRBV6-3 to TRBJ1-2, with D unclear. V was cut by 2 bases and J by 6 bases, with 16 bases left in between. Germline CDR1 and CDR2: MNHEY and SVGEGT. The CDR3 is 15 residues long. DNA for the CDR3: TGTGCCAGCAGTTACATCACTCGGGTCGGGGATGGCTACACCTTC. It yields the protein CASSYITRVGDGYTF.

The V call is TRBV6-1, the J call TRBJ1-2, with TRBD1 as a possible D gene (5 bases). Germline-derived CDR1 and CDR2 are MNHNS and SASEGT. V lost 0 bases and J 6 bases, leaving 8 bases between the germline ends. The CDR3 extends over 13 amino acids. The CDR3 region is CASSEAIGDGYTF. Here the CDR3 DNA reads TGTGCCAGCAGTGAAGCGATAGGGGATGGCTACACCTTC.

This clone was found a few times. This chain joins TRBV6-5 and TRBJ1-2; perhaps TRBD1 as D (6 bases). Per the germline V gene, CDR1 is MNHEY and CDR2 is SVGAGI. The CDR3 contains 12 residues. Trimming took 5 bases from V and 10 from J, leaving 14 bases between them. The CDR3: CASSLGQNDYTF. The CDR3, as DNA: TGTGCCAGCAGTCTAGGACAGAACGACTACACCTTC.

V is TRBV4-1 and J is TRBJ2-2, with TRBD1 matching 11 bases. The CDR3 loop spans 16 amino acids. The trim removed 0 bases at V and 4 bases at J, leaving 1 base unmatched. Germline assignment: CDR1 MGHRA and CDR2 YSYEKL. The CDR3 bases are TGCGCCAGCAGCCAAGACGGGACAGGGGGCACCGGGGAGCTGTTTTTT. It is translated as CASSQDGTGGTGELFF.

The J gene is TRBJ1-3, the V gene TRBV7-9; 7 bases are shared with TRBD1. The CDR3 sequence is 18 residues long. The junction had 12 bases not matched to a gene; V was cut back by 4 bases and J by 0 bases. Germline CDR1 and CDR2: SEHNR and FQNEAQ (reference sequence). CDR3 nucleotides: TGTGCCAGCAGCTCCGGTAGGGCAGGGGGTTTCTCTGGAAACACCATATATTTT. Protein product: CASSSGRAGGFSGNTIYF.

This sequence joins TRBV28 and TRBJ1-5, with D unresolved. V shed 1 base and J shed 5 bases, with 15 bases lying between them. Germline V gene lookup returns CDR1 MDHEN and CDR2 SYDVKM. The CDR3 contains 16 residues. CDR3 in DNA: TGTGCCAGCAGTTTATCCGCCCTAGAGTGGGATCAGCCCCAGCATTTT. Its translation is CASSLSALEWDQPQHF. The whole variable domain, remainder taken from reference TRBV28 and TRBJ1-5, is DVKVTQSSRYLVKRTGEKVFLECVQDMDHENMFWYRQDPGLGLRLIYFSYDVKMKEKGDIPEGYSVSREKKERFSLILESASTNQTSMYLCASSLSALEWDQPQHFGDGTRLSIL.

The chain recombines TRBV19 with TRBJ2-7; D perhaps matches TRBD2 (7 bases). The CDR3 contains 15 residues. The germline V gene has CDR1 LNHDA and CDR2 SQIVND (reference sequence). V was shortened by 1 base and J by 3 bases, with 13 bases between the two germline ends. The CDR3: CASSIAGGNRYEQYF. The CDR3 DNA follows: TGTGCCAGTAGTATAGCGGGGGGCAACCGCTACGAGCAGTACTTC.

This clone has more than one count but fewer than ten. This rearrangement joins TRBV6-2 or TRBV6-3 to TRBJ2-5, with 8 bases identical to TRBD1. CDR3 length: 14 residues. The J segment lost 2 bases and the V segment lost 7 bases, leaving 6 bases of the junction unmatched. CDR1 is MNHEY and CDR2 is SVGEGT in the germline V gene. DNA of the CDR3: TGTGCCAGCATCCCAGGGGGCCTACAAGAGACCCAGTACTTC. Amino acid sequence: CASIPGGLQETQYF.